Presented here are 24 T cell receptor beta chains from one specimen sequenced in a study of cytomegalovirus exposure and HLA in healthy donors (dated by TCRdb to about 2017). The library relied on the immunoSEQ multiplex PCR assay. The multiplex PCR relied on a mix of 60 forward primers for TCR Vbeta segments and 13 reverse primers for TCR Jbeta segments. TCRdb's version of the immuneACCESS table is confined to in-frame rearrangements and falls short of the full clone set. An unresolved V gene accounts for under half of the shortfall where checked; the remainder is of unknown origin. This sample comprises 180,000 or so clones, approximately 80% of them detected only once. The ten largest make up about 0.76% of the sample. Sequencing used PBMCs. The receptor set was obtained from a woman under 30 in good health and CMV-seronegative.

This chain joins TRBV27 and TRBJ1-1, with a weak D call TRBD1 (5 bases). This CDR3 has 11 residues. Germline CDR1 reads MNHEY; CDR2 reads SMNVEV (reference sequence). V lost 6 bases and J lost 8, with 10 bases in between. DNA for the CDR3: TGTGCCAGCAGGGAGGGGAGCGAAGCTTTCTTT. Translating it yields CASREGSEAFF.

This clone turned up a few times. The chain couples TRBV7-3 to TRBJ2-3; 8 bases line up with TRBD2. Per the germline V gene, CDR1 is SGHTA and CDR2 is FQGTGA. V lost 6 bases and J lost 4; bases outside the gene matches: 9. The CDR3 is made up of 15 amino acids. CDR3: CASRLTAGEADTQYF. Written as DNA, the CDR3 is TGTGCCAGCAGGCTAACAGCGGGAGAGGCAGATACGCAGTATTTT.

The V call is TRBV6-1, the J call TRBJ2-2, with 10 positions matching TRBD1. The CDR3 loop spans 15 amino acids. J lost 4 bases, V lost 6 bases, and 5 bases had no gene match. Germline values: CDR1 MNHNS, CDR2 SASEGT. As DNA, the CDR3 is TGTGCCAGCAGGTTGGACAGGGGGTCCACCGGGGAGCTGTTTTTT. Translated: CASRLDRGSTGELFF.

This clone was seen more than once but under ten times. Different DNA sequences within this sample yield the same CDR3. This sequence joins TRBV15 and TRBJ2-1; TRBD2 might be the D (6 bases). The V gene's germline CDR1 is LNHNV and CDR2 YYDKDF (reference sequence). The CDR3 has 15 amino acids. Deletions cut 0 bases from V and 6 bases from J, with 12 bases between. The CDR3 loop reads CATSRDRSGGNEQFF. The DNA for the CDR3 is TGTGCCACCAGCAGAGATCGTAGCGGCGGCAATGAGCAGTTCTTC. Combining the CDR3 with reference TRBV15 and TRBJ2-1 gives the whole variable domain DAMVIQNPRYQVTQFGKPVTLSCSQTLNHNVMYWYQQKSSQAPKLLFHYYDKDFNNEADTPDNFQSRRPNTSFCFLDIRSPGLGDTAMYLCATSRDRSGGNEQFFGPGTRLTVL.

Here the CDR3 reads CASSSQGSNQPQHF. CDR3 nucleotide sequence: TGTGCCAGCAGTTCTCAGGGGTCAAATCAGCCCCAGCATTTT. This sequence joins TRBV7-2 and TRBJ1-5; maybe TRBD1 (6 bases). The CDR3 has 14 residues. Germline CDR1 reads SGHTA; CDR2 reads FQGNSA. V lost 6 bases and J 4 bases, leaving 13 bases between the germline ends.

The chain employs TRBV27 and TRBJ1-6, with a tentative D call TRBD1 (6 bases). V lost 3 bases, J lost 9 bases, and 15 bases lay in between. CDR3 size: 15 residues. Germline lookup yields CDR1 MNHEY and CDR2 SMNVEV (reference sequence). As DNA, the CDR3 is TGTGCCAGCAGTTTTGGGGGGGCGCTTTCTTCACCCCTCCACTTT. It is translated as CASSFGGALSSPLHF.

The V and J genes are TRBV5-1 and TRBJ2-5; tentative D call: TRBD1 (5 bases). V was cut by 0 bases and J by 1 base, with 10 bases left in between. Germline CDR1 SGHRS, CDR2 YFSETQ. The CDR3 is 15 amino acids. DNA of the CDR3: TGCGCCAGCAGCTTGGAGGGGAACACCCAAGAGACCCAGTACTTC. Translated: CASSLEGNTQETQYF. The entire variable domain, with the rest obtained from reference TRBV5-1 and TRBJ2-5, is as follows: KAGVTQTPRYLIKTRGQQVTLSCSPISGHRSVSWYQQTPGQGLQFLFEYFSETQRNKGNFPGRFSGRQFSNSRSEMNVSTLELGDSALYLCASSLEGNTQETQYFGPGTRLLVL.

The chain combines TRBV29-1 with TRBJ1-2; the match to TRBD1 covers 9 bases. From germline, CDR1 is SQVTM and CDR2 ANQGSEA. The CDR3 is 14 amino acids. Trimming took 3 bases from V and 1 from J; bases not matched to a gene: 3. The chain's CDR3 is CSVDRTGVNYGYTF. The CDR3 DNA follows: TGCAGCGTTGATAGGACAGGGGTTAACTATGGCTACACCTTC.

The V call is TRBV9, the J call TRBJ1-2; tentatively, D is TRBD1 (5 bases). The CDR3 runs 15 residues. Germline CDR1 is SGDLS and CDR2 is YYNGEE. V was pared by 3 bases and J by 6 bases, with 18 bases between. CDR3 sequence (DNA): TGTGCCAGCAGCGAACGAGACGGCGGGGGAGATGGCTACACCTTC. Its protein is CASSERDGGGDGYTF.

The chain employs TRBV25-1 and TRBJ1-5; D is undetermined. Germline-derived CDR1 and CDR2 are MGHDK and SYGVNS. The V end lost 4 bases, the J end lost 1 base, and 11 bases lay between the germline ends. This CDR3 comprises 15 residues. CDR3: CASSGPRGSNQPQHF. CDR3 nucleotides: TGTGCCAGCAGTGGACCTCGAGGGAGCAATCAGCCCCAGCATTTT.

This rearrangement joins TRBV19 to TRBJ2-7, with TRBD2 matching over 8 bases. The ends lost 4 bases at V and 2 bases at J; junction bases unmatched: 7. The CDR3 extends over 15 amino acids. Germline V CDR1 and CDR2: LNHDA, SQIVND (reference sequence). The CDR3 sequence: CASSTGGRPTYEQYF. CDR3 sequence (DNA): TGTGCCAGTAGTACCGGCGGGAGGCCAACCTACGAGCAGTACTTC.

The chain joins TRBV4-2 to TRBJ1-1; D not certain. The CDR3 runs to 16 residues. V shed 0 bases and J shed 7 bases, with 18 bases lying between them. Germline lookup yields CDR1 LGHNA and CDR2 YNFKEQ. The CDR3 loop is CASSQDEFFGGYEAFF. CDR3 DNA sequence: TGTGCCAGCAGCCAAGACGAATTCTTCGGAGGGTATGAAGCTTTCTTT.

This clone is a singleton in its sample. The chain recombines TRBV5-1 with TRBJ2-5, with D possibly matching TRBD2 (5 bases). The length of the CDR3 is 13 residues. Germline V gene lookup returns CDR1 SGHRS and CDR2 YFSETQ. The ends were cut back, 4 bases at V and 5 bases at J, with 12 bases in the middle. The CDR3 DNA follows: TGCGCCAGCAGCCCCGGGATCGGGGAGACCCAGTACTTC. Translating gives CASSPGIGETQYF. Based on the CDR3 plus reference TRBV5-1 and TRBJ2-5, the full variable domain is KAGVTQTPRYLIKTRGQQVTLSCSPISGHRSVSWYQQTPGQGLQFLFEYFSETQRNKGNFPGRFSGRQFSNSRSEMNVSTLELGDSALYLCASSPGIGETQYFGPGTRLLVL.

The rearrangement joins TRBV5-1 to TRBJ2-7, with D unresolved. Trimming pared 0 bases from V and 2 bases from J, leaving 6 bases between. CDR1 and CDR2 from the germline V gene are SGHRS and YFSETQ. This CDR3 has 13 amino acids. The DNA of the CDR3 is TGCGCCAGCAGCTTGGGAGAAGCCTACGAGCAGTACTTC. It codes for CASSLGEAYEQYF.

CDR3 region: CASNGFRVATNEKLFF. The CDR3 DNA follows: TGTGCCAGTAACGGTTTCAGGGTTGCAACTAATGAAAAACTGTTTTTT. V gene TRBV2 combines with J gene TRBJ1-4; tentative D call: TRBD1 (5 bases). Germline V gene data show CDR1 as SNHLY and CDR2 as FYNNEI. The V gene lost 9 bases and the J gene lost 0 bases, with 17 bases spanning the gap. The CDR3 loop spans 16 amino acids.

The chain recombines TRBV28 with TRBJ2-7; 10 bases line up with TRBD2. The CDR3 length is 15 residues. The V segment lost 7 bases and the J segment 1 base; nucleotides outside the gene matches: 7. Germline V gene data show CDR1 as MDHEN and CDR2 as SYDVKM. The CDR3 nucleotides are TGTGCCAGCACATCTAGCGGGGGCAAATCCTACGAGCAGTACTTC. Translated: CASTSSGGKSYEQYF. Full variable domain (rest looked up from reference TRBV28 and TRBJ2-7): DVKVTQSSRYLVKRTGEKVFLECVQDMDHENMFWYRQDPGLGLRLIYFSYDVKMKEKGDIPEGYSVSREKKERFSLILESASTNQTSMYLCASTSSGGKSYEQYFGPGTRLTVT.

CDR3 protein: CASSTRGGAAREGETQYF. The CDR3 nucleotides read TGTGCCAGCAGTACAAGGGGTGGGGCCGCTCGGGAGGGGGAGACCCAGTACTTC. The V gene is TRBV28, the J gene TRBJ2-5; 8 bases line up with TRBD2. The CDR3 loop spans 18 amino acids. Trimming at V came to 5 bases and at J to 5 bases, leaving 19 bases not matched to a gene. Germline CDR1 is MDHEN and CDR2 is SYDVKM.

This chain joins TRBV7-9 and TRBJ1-1; 7 bases agree with TRBD1. The J segment lost 1 base and the V segment lost 5 bases, leaving 7 bases of the junction unmatched. Germline values: CDR1 SEHNR, CDR2 FQNEAQ (reference sequence). The CDR3 totals 15 residues. In nucleotides, the CDR3 is TGTGCCAGCAGCCCCGGACAGGTCGAGAACACTGAAGCTTTCTTT. It codes for CASSPGQVENTEAFF. The variable domain in full, completed from reference TRBV7-9 and TRBJ1-1, reads DTGVSQNPRHKITKRGQNVTFRCDPISEHNRLYWYRQTLGQGPEFLTYFQNEAQLEKSRLLSDRFSAERPKGSFSTLEIQRTEQGDSAMYLCASSPGQVENTEAFFGQGTRLTVV.

This clone was found a few times. The chain uses TRBV5-1 and TRBJ1-5; TRBD1 aligns across 8 bases. CDR1 is SGHRS and CDR2 is YFSETQ in the germline V gene. V lost 3 bases to trimming and J lost 7 bases; unmatched junction nucleotides: 9. The CDR3 covers 15 residues. Written as DNA, the CDR3 is TGCGCCAGCAGCTACGCAGGGGGCGCAGGGCAGCCCCAGCATTTT. It specifies CASSYAGGAGQPQHF.

To note about this clone: At the DNA level, this CDR3 is encoded by other sequences in the same sample as well. The genes are TRBV30 and TRBJ1-1, with a tentative D call TRBD1 (5 bases). Between the trimmed V and J ends, which lost 2 bases and 5 bases, there was a span of 15 bases. Germline-derived CDR1 and CDR2 are GTSNPN and SVGIG (reference sequence). The CDR3 has 14 residues. The DNA for the CDR3 is TGTGCCTGGAGTAAAGGGAGGGGTGAGACTGAAGCTTTCTTT. This translates into CAWSKGRGETEAFF.

The V gene is TRBV9, the J gene TRBJ2-1, with 11 bases matching TRBD1. The germline CDR1 and CDR2 sequences are SGDLS and YYNGEE. This CDR3 spans 16 amino acids. J gave up 2 bases and V 0 bases, and 1 base lay outside the gene matches. This chain's CDR3 is CASSVAGQGAYNEQFF. The CDR3 DNA sequence: TGTGCCAGCAGCGTAGCGGGACAGGGGGCCTACAATGAGCAGTTCTTC.

This chain connects TRBV2 to TRBJ2-7; the D gene is possibly TRBD1 (5 bases). The CDR3 is 14 amino acids. Germline CDR1 reads SNHLY; CDR2 reads FYNNEI. The germline V and J ends were trimmed by 6 bases and 4 bases, with 16 bases remaining between them. CDR3 nucleotides: TGTGCCAGCAGGGGCGCCAGGGCGATTTACGAGCAGTACTTC. Amino acids: CASRGARAIYEQYF.

J is TRBJ2-1 and V is TRBV7-9; D remains ambiguous. The CDR3 has 12 residues. Trimming took off 5 bases at V and 5 bases at J, with 7 bases between the two ends. Germline CDR1 SEHNR, CDR2 FQNEAQ (reference sequence). DNA of the CDR3: TGTGCCAGCAGCCCGAACAACAATGAGCAGTTCTTC. Residues: CASSPNNNEQFF. Full variable domain (outside the CDR3, taken from reference TRBV7-9 and TRBJ2-1): DTGVSQNPRHKITKRGQNVTFRCDPISEHNRLYWYRQTLGQGPEFLTYFQNEAQLEKSRLLSDRFSAERPKGSFSTLEIQRTEQGDSAMYLCASSPNNNEQFFGPGTRLTVL.

The chain recombines TRBV19 with TRBJ2-1; the D is unclear. The germline V gene encodes CDR1 LNHDA and CDR2 SQIVND (reference sequence). Trimming removed 1 base from V and 0 bases from J, with 7 bases in between. The CDR3 totals 15 residues. CDR3 protein: CASSIVGNSYNEQFF. The CDR3 DNA follows: TGTGCCAGTAGTATAGTGGGCAACTCCTACAATGAGCAGTTCTTC. The full variable domain, its missing parts supplied by reference TRBV19 and TRBJ2-1, is DGGITQSPKYLFRKEGQNVTLSCEQNLNHDAMYWYRQDPGQGLRLIYYSQIVNDFQKGDIAEGYSVSREKKESFPLTVTSAQKNPTAFYLCASSIVGNSYNEQFFGPGTRLTVL.